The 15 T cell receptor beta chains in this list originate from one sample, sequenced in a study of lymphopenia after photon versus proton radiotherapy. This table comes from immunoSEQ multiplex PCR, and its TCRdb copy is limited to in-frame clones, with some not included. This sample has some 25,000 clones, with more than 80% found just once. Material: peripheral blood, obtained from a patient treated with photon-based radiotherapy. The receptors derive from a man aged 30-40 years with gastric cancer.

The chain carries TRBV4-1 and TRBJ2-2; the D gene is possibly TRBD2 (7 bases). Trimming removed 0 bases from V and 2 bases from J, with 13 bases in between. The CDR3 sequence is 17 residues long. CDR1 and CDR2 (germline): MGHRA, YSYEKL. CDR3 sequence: CASSQDPPGGNTGELFF. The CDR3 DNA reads TGCGCCAGCAGCCAAGATCCCCCGGGGGGCAACACCGGGGAGCTGTTTTTT.

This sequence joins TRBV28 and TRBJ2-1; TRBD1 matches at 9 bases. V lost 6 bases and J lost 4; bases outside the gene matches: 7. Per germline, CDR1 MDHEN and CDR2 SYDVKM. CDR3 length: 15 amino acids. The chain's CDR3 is CASSSGQGPYNEQFF. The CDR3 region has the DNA TGTGCCAGCAGCTCGGGACAGGGCCCTTACAATGAGCAGTTCTTC.

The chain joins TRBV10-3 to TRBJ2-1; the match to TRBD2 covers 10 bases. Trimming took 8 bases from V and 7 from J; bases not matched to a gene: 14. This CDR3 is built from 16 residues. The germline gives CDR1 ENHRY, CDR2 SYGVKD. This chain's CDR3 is CAIDAFGLAGENEQFF. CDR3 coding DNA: TGTGCCATCGATGCCTTCGGGCTAGCGGGGGAAAATGAGCAGTTCTTC.

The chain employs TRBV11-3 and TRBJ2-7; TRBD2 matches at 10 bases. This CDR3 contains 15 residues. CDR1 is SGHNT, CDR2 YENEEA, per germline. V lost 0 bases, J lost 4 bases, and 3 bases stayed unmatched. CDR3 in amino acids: CASSLEQREGYEQYF. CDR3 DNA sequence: TGTGCCAGCAGCTTAGAACAGCGGGAGGGGTACGAGCAGTACTTC.

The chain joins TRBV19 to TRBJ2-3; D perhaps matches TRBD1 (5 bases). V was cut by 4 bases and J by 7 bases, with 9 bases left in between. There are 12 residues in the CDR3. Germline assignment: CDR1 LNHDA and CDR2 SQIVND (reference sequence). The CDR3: CASSTQGYTQYF. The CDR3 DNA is TGTGCCAGTAGTACGCAGGGATATACGCAGTATTTT.

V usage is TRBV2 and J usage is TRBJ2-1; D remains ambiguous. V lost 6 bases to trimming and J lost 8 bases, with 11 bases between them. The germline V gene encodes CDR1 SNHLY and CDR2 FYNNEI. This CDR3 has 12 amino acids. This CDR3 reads CASSVVGDEQFF. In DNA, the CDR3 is TGTGCCAGCAGCGTAGTAGGCGATGAGCAGTTCTTC.

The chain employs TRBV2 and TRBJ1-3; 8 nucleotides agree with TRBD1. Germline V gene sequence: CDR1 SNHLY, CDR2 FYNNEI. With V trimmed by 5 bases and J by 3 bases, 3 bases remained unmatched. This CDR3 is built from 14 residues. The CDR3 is CASSPDRVGNTIYF. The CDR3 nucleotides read TGTGCCAGCAGTCCGGACAGGGTTGGAAACACCATATATTTT.

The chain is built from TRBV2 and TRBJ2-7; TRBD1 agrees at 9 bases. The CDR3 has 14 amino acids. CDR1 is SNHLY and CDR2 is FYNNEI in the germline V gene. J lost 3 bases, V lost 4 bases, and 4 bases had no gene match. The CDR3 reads CASSGGTGLYEQYF. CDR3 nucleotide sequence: TGTGCCAGCAGTGGGGGGACAGGGCTCTACGAGCAGTACTTC.

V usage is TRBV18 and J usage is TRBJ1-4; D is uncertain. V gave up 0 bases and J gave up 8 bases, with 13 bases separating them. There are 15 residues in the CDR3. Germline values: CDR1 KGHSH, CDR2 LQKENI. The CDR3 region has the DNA TGTGCCAGCTCACCACCCAGTTCAATGGGGGAAAAACTGTTTTTT. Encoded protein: CASSPPSSMGEKLFF.

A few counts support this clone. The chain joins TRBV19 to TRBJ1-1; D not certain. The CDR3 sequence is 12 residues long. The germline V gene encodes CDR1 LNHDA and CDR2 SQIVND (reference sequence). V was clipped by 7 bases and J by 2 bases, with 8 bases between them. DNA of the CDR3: TGTGCCAGTACAGGCTTCAACACTGAAGCTTTCTTT. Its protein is CASTGFNTEAFF.

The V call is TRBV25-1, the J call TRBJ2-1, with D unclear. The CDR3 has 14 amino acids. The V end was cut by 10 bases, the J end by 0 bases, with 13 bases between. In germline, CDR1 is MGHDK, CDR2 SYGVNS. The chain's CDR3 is CATQDPNSYNEQFF. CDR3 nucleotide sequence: TGTGCCACACAAGACCCAAACTCCTACAATGAGCAGTTCTTC.

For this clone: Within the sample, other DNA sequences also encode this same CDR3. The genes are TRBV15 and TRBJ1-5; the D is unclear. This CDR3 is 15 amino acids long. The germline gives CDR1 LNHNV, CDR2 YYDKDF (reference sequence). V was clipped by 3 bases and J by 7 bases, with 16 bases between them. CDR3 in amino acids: CATSRDKAHNQPQHF. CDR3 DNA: TGTGCCACCAGCAGGGATAAGGCACACAACCAGCCCCAGCATTTT. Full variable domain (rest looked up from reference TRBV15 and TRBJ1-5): DAMVIQNPRYQVTQFGKPVTLSCSQTLNHNVMYWYQQKSSQAPKLLFHYYDKDFNNEADTPDNFQSRRPNTSFCFLDIRSPGLGDTAMYLCATSRDKAHNQPQHFGDGTRLSIL.

CDR3 in DNA: TGTGCCAGCAGCCCCCAGGGACAGATAGGAGAGACCCAGTACTTC. Translated: CASSPQGQIGETQYF. V is TRBV11-2 and J is TRBJ2-5, with TRBD1 matching over 7 bases. CDR1 is SGHAT, CDR2 FQNNGV, per germline. This CDR3 has 15 amino acids. The V and J ends lost 5 bases and 4 bases, in that order; junction bases with no gene match: 10. Supplemented by reference TRBV11-2 and TRBJ2-5, the full variable domain reads EAGVAQSPRYKIIEKRQSVAFWCNPISGHATLYWYQQILGQGPKLLIQFQNNGVVDDSQLPKDRFSAERLKGVDSTLKIQPAKLEDSAVYLCASSPQGQIGETQYFGPGTRLLVL.

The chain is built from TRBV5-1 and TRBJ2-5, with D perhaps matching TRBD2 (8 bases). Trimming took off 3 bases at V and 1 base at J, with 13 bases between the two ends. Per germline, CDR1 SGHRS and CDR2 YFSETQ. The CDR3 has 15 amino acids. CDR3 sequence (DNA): TGCGCCAGCAGCTCGACAGGGACTAGCCAAGAGACCCAGTACTTC. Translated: CASSSTGTSQETQYF.

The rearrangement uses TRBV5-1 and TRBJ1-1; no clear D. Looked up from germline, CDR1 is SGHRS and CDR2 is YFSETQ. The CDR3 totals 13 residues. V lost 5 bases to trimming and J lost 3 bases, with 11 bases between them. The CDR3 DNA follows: TGCGCCAGCAGTTCTGATCCGGACACTGAAGCTTTCTTT. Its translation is CASSSDPDTEAFF.